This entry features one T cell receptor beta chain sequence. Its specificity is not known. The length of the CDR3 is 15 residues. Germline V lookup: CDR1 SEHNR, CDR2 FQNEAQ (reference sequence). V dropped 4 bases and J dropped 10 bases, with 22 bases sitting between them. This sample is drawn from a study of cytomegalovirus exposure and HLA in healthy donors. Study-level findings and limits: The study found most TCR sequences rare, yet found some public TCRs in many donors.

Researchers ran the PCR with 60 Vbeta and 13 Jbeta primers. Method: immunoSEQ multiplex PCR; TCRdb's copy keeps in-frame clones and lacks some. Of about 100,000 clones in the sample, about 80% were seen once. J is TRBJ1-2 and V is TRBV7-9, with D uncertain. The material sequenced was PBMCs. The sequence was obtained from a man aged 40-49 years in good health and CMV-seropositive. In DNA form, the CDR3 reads TGTGCCAGCAGCTCAACGAAACGATTTAGCTCTGACTACACCTTC. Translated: CASSSTKRFSSDYTF.